The rows below give T cell receptor beta chains drawn from one sample of a study of CD8 T cells in ankylosing spondylitis. TCRdb reprocessed the 5' RACE reads via MiXCR and lists one record per CDR3 protein. This table holds about 540,000 distinct CDR3 sequences, 10% to 15% found once. The sequencing input was blood, either unsorted or a sorted T cell fraction (not recorded which). All receptors derive from a male donor with ankylosing spondylitis. Each CDR3 is given with its conserved first and last residue. The D gene is left open where the match is weak. For some rows the clone size is stated as once, few or many, or as a class when expanded; others skip it.

D: TRBD2; V: TRBV18; size: few; J: TRBJ2-2; CDR3: CASMTGAGEAGELFF; DNA: TGTGCCAGCATGACCGGAGCGGGAGAAGCCGGGGAGCTGTTTTTT
D: .; V: TRBV25-1; size: few; J: TRBJ2-3; CDR3: CASSNRADTQYF; DNA: TGTGCCAGCAGTAACCGGGCGGATACGCAGTATTTT
D: TRBD1; V: TRBV3-1; size: many; J: TRBJ1-4; CDR3: CASSQGQGEKLFF; DNA: TGTGCCAGCAGCCAAGGACAGGGGGAAAAACTGTTTTTT
D: .; V: TRBV14; size: .; J: TRBJ2-1; CDR3: CASSHPSDYNEQFF; DNA: TGTGCCAGCAGCCACCCTAGCGATTACAATGAGCAGTTCTTC
D: TRBD1; V: TRBV12-3/TRBV12-4; size: .; J: TRBJ1-4; CDR3: CASRRDRSNEKLFF; DNA: TGTGCCAGCAGGCGGGACAGGAGTAATGAAAAACTGTTTTTT
D: .; V: TRBV7-9; size: few; J: TRBJ1-4; CDR3: CASSSYGGANEKLFF; DNA: TGTGCCAGCAGCTCATACGGGGGAGCTAATGAAAAACTGTTTTTT
D: .; V: TRBV29-1; size: many; J: TRBJ2-2; CDR3: CSVAGHPRTGELFF; DNA: TGCAGCGTTGCGGGACACCCGCGCACCGGGGAGCTGTTTTTT
D: TRBD1; V: TRBV4-1; size: .; J: TRBJ1-5; CDR3: CASSQATDRGTNQPQHF; DNA: TGCGCCAGCAGCCAAGCCACGGACAGGGGGACCAATCAGCCCCAGCATTTT
D: .; V: TRBV5-4; size: many; J: TRBJ1-2; CDR3: CASSLEGGGYTF; DNA: TGTGCCAGCAGCTTGGAGGGGGGTGGCTACACCTTC
D: TRBD1; V: TRBV11-3; size: few; J: TRBJ1-1; CDR3: CASSSGQGLSTEAFF; DNA: TGTGCCAGCAGCTCAGGACAGGGATTGAGCACTGAAGCTTTCTTT
D: TRBD2; V: TRBV11-2; size: .; J: TRBJ2-5; CDR3: CASSPNLGLAVKQTQYF; DNA: TGTGCCAGCAGCCCGAACCTTGGACTAGCGGTTAAGCAGACCCAGTACTTC
D: .; V: TRBV3-1; size: .; J: TRBJ1-6; CDR3: CASSQDQGSLHF; DNA: TGTGCCAGCAGCCAAGACCAGGGTTCCCTCCACTTT
D: .; V: TRBV20-1; size: few; J: TRBJ2-1; CDR3: CSARPWVSSYNEQFF; DNA: TGCAGTGCTCGCCCCTGGGTTAGCTCCTACAATGAGCAGTTCTTC
D: TRBD1; V: TRBV24-1; size: .; J: TRBJ2-3; CDR3: CATSDWGQGQSDTQYF; DNA: TGTGCCACCAGTGATTGGGGACAGGGTCAGTCAGATACGCAGTATTTT
D: .; V: TRBV20-1; size: .; J: TRBJ1-5; CDR3: CSASREINQPQHF; DNA: TGCAGTGCTAGCCGGGAGATCAATCAGCCCCAGCATTTT
D: .; V: TRBV14; size: few; J: TRBJ1-5; CDR3: CASSQGGGIQPQHF; DNA: TGTGCCAGCAGCCAAGGGGGTGGTATCCAGCCCCAGCATTTT
D: .; V: TRBV25-1; size: .; J: TRBJ1-5; CDR3: CASAGYGYQPQHF; DNA: TGTGCCAGCGCCGGATATGGTTATCAGCCCCAGCATTTT
D: .; V: TRBV19; size: .; J: TRBJ1-1; CDR3: CASSISGATEAFF; DNA: TGTGCCAGTAGTATTTCAGGGGCAACTGAAGCTTTCTTT
D: .; V: TRBV29-1; size: few; J: TRBJ2-1; CDR3: CSVLLGFYEQFF; DNA: TGCAGCGTATTGTTGGGTTTCTATGAGCAGTTCTTC
D: TRBD2; V: TRBV2; size: many; J: TRBJ2-3; CDR3: CASSEGASGRVSDTQYF; DNA: TGTGCCAGCAGTGAAGGGGCTAGCGGGAGAGTATCAGATACGCAGTATTTT
D: .; V: TRBV11-2; size: few; J: TRBJ1-6; CDR3: CASSLYTVSLNSPLHF; DNA: TGTGCCAGCAGCTTATATACGGTATCCCTCAATTCACCCCTCCACTTT
D: TRBD1; V: TRBV5-1; size: .; J: TRBJ2-1; CDR3: CASSGLGQGVNNEQFF; DNA: TGCGCCAGCAGCGGACTGGGACAGGGGGTCAACAATGAGCAGTTCTTC
D: TRBD1; V: TRBV2; size: many; J: TRBJ2-1; CDR3: CASSEQGVSSYNEQFF; DNA: TGTGCCAGCAGTGAACAGGGGGTAAGCTCCTACAATGAGCAGTTCTTC
D: .; V: TRBV21-1; size: few; J: TRBJ2-2; CDR3: CASYCEQPNTGELFF; DNA: TGTGCCAGCTATTGTGAACAGCCGAACACCGGGGAGCTGTTTTTT
D: TRBD1; V: TRBV5-1; size: .; J: TRBJ1-1; CDR3: CASSLTNRGKDTEAFF; DNA: TGCGCCAGCAGCTTAACAAACAGGGGAAAGGACACTGAAGCTTTCTTT
D: TRBD2; V: TRBV7-2; size: few; J: TRBJ2-1; CDR3: CASSSSGLASYNEQFF; DNA: TGTGCCAGCAGCTCCTCGGGACTAGCATCGTACAATGAGCAGTTCTTC
D: .; V: TRBV20-1; size: many; J: TRBJ2-2; CDR3: CSARKQRNTGELFF; DNA: TGCAGTGCTAGAAAGCAGAGAAACACCGGGGAGCTGTTTTTT
D: .; V: TRBV10-3; size: few; J: TRBJ2-3; CDR3: CAISKVTRGDTQYF; DNA: TGTGCCATCAGTAAAGTGACTCGCGGAGATACGCAGTATTTT
D: .; V: TRBV12-3/TRBV12-4; size: many; J: TRBJ1-1; CDR3: CASSFGGPEAFF; DNA: TGTGCCAGCAGTTTCGGGGGCCCCGAAGCTTTCTTT
D: TRBD2; V: TRBV9; size: few; J: TRBJ2-2; CDR3: CASSVVASGRSGELFF; DNA: TGTGCCAGCAGCGTAGTAGCTAGCGGGAGGTCCGGGGAGCTGTTTTTT
D: TRBD2; V: TRBV5-6; size: many; J: TRBJ2-4; CDR3: CASSWGAGGFRAKNIQYF; DNA: TGTGCCAGCAGCTGGGGAGCGGGAGGATTCAGGGCCAAAAACATTCAGTACTTC